This T cell receptor beta chain was sequenced for a study of blood T cell repertoires in COVID-19. Turning to the study itself: Collection of acute and convalescent COVID-19 samples took place in the United States, Italy and Spain. Nucleic acid was either cDNA or gDNA, and it came from T cells, B-cell-depleted T cells, or PBMCs.

Under the authors' procedure: How many nucleated cells were present was estimated from reference gene primer amplification. Generated by immunoSEQ multiplex PCR, the TCRdb table keeps only in-frame clones and is missing some. Clone size and the V and J calls come from that table; the DNA yielded D and trimming. Of roughly 200,000 clones in the sample, 80% to 85% were seen once. The CDR3 contains 16 residues. The junction had 16 bases not matched to a gene; V was cut back by 6 bases and J by 6 bases. This sequence originates from a human donor in a cohort sampled during active COVID-19. The sequencing input was peripheral blood. The rearrangement uses TRBV23-1 and TRBJ2-7; 8 nucleotides match TRBD1. TRBV23-1 is flagged as an ORF with uncertain function. This chain's CDR3 is CASRLRSDRGPSEQYF. CDR3 DNA: TGCGCCAGCAGACTCCGAAGCGACAGGGGTCCGTCCGAGCAGTACTTC.